Each of the 14 T cell receptor beta chains below was sequenced from the same sample in a study of T cells in localized non-small cell lung cancer. TCRdb's table, derived via immunoSEQ multiplex PCR, lists solely in-frame clones and lacks some. Of about 35,000 clones in the sample, roughly nine tenths are singletons; the top ten hold around 3.9%. The sample here was peripheral blood, taken before any cancer treatment. The receptors originated from a man between 40 and 69 years old with stage I lung adenocarcinoma.

CDR3 nucleotide sequence: TGTGCCAGCAGCTTAGCGCATCCGGTCAGTGGGGGGAGGACAGATACGCAGTATTTT. Protein sequence: CASSLAHPVSGGRTDTQYF. V usage is TRBV7-2 and J usage is TRBJ2-3, with D maybe TRBD2 (6 bases). Germline CDR1 reads SGHTA; CDR2 reads FQGNSA. The CDR3 length is 19 residues. Between the trimmed V and J ends, which lost 0 bases and 3 bases, there was a span of 22 bases. Combining the CDR3 with reference TRBV7-2 and TRBJ2-3 gives the whole variable domain GAGVSQSPSNKVTEKGKDVELRCDPISGHTALYWYRQSLGQGLEFLIYFQGNSAPDKSGLPSDRFSAERTGGSVSTLTIQRTQQEDSAVYLCASSLAHPVSGGRTDTQYFGPGTRLTVL.

The J gene is TRBJ2-1, the V gene TRBV19; a possible D gene is TRBD1 (5 bases). Trimming took 2 bases from V and 13 from J, leaving 9 bases between them. From germline, CDR1 is LNHDA and CDR2 SQIVND (reference sequence). The CDR3 is 11 residues long. CDR3 sequence: CASSIKDIQFF. The CDR3 DNA reads TGTGCCAGTAGTATAAAGGACATCCAGTTCTTC.

The CDR3 sequence is CASSSTPATDSPLHF. In DNA, the CDR3 is TGTGCCAGCAGCTCCACCCCGGCGACAGATTCACCCCTCCACTTT. The chain couples TRBV7-2 to TRBJ1-6; D is perhaps TRBD1 (5 bases). Trimming took 4 bases from V and 8 from J, leaving 15 bases between them. In germline, CDR1 is SGHTA, CDR2 FQGNSA. This CDR3 comprises 15 residues.

This rearrangement joins TRBV11-2 to TRBJ2-3, with TRBD2 matching over 8 bases. J lost 4 bases, V lost 1 base, and 4 bases had no gene match. The CDR3 runs to 15 residues. Germline CDR1 SGHAT, CDR2 FQNNGV. The CDR3 nucleotides read TGTGCCAGCAGCTTAGGTGATAGCGGGGCAGATACGCAGTATTTT. Translated, it gives CASSLGDSGADTQYF. The entire variable domain, with the rest obtained from reference TRBV11-2 and TRBJ2-3, is as follows: EAGVAQSPRYKIIEKRQSVAFWCNPISGHATLYWYQQILGQGPKLLIQFQNNGVVDDSQLPKDRFSAERLKGVDSTLKIQPAKLEDSAVYLCASSLGDSGADTQYFGPGTRLTVL.

This chain connects TRBV15 to TRBJ2-7, with 7 bases lining up with TRBD1. The CDR3 runs to 16 residues. The germline CDR1 and CDR2 sequences are LNHNV and YYDKDF (reference sequence). After removal of 2 bases from V and 0 bases from J, the junction contained 7 bases not matched to a gene. The chain's CDR3 is CATSRHPTGSSYEQYF. CDR3 nucleotide sequence: TGTGCCACCAGCAGACACCCGACAGGGAGCTCCTACGAGCAGTACTTC.

The chain uses TRBV5-1 and TRBJ1-2; TRBD1 matches 7 bases. The CDR3 has 12 residues. With 9 bases clipped from V and 6 bases from J, the junction kept 8 bases outside the gene matches. Germline CDR1 SGHRS, CDR2 YFSETQ. The CDR3 sequence is CATKEGAHGYTF. CDR3 bases: TGCGCCACAAAGGAGGGGGCTCATGGCTACACCTTC.

V and J are TRBV6-6 and TRBJ2-7; possible D gene TRBD2, 6 bases. Looked up from germline, CDR1 is MNHNY and CDR2 is SVGAGI (reference sequence). This CDR3 contains 11 residues. The V end lost 7 bases, the J end lost 5 bases, and 9 bases lay between the germline ends. The CDR3 here is CASTRGDEQYF. The DNA for the CDR3 is TGTGCCAGCACCCGCGGGGACGAGCAGTACTTC.

In its sample, this clone was seen a few times. This chain connects TRBV10-1 to TRBJ1-6; no clear D gene. V was clipped by 10 bases and J by 8 bases, with 15 bases between them. The V gene's germline CDR1 is WNHNN and CDR2 SYGVQD (reference sequence). This CDR3 has 13 residues. CDR3 sequence: CATTGSLDSPLHF. CDR3 DNA: TGCGCCACCACGGGATCTCTCGATTCACCCCTCCACTTT.

The CDR3 region is CASSLGRSSREETQYF. CDR3 bases: TGTGCCAGCAGCTTGGGGCGCTCGAGCAGGGAGGAGACCCAGTACTTC. The rearrangement joins TRBV5-8 to TRBJ2-5; either TRBD1 or TRBD2 may supply D (5 bases each). In germline, CDR1 is SGHTS, CDR2 YDEGEE. The CDR3 runs 16 residues. Trimming removed 0 bases at V and 5 bases at J, with 17 bases between.

The rearrangement links TRBV18 to TRBJ1-4, with TRBD1 identical over 8 bases. The J segment lost 13 bases and the V segment lost 6 bases, leaving 7 bases of the junction unmatched. CDR3 size: 12 residues. CDR1 is KGHSH and CDR2 is LQKENI in the germline V gene. In nucleotides, the CDR3 is TGTGCCAGCTCGACAGGGGCCCTAGGACTGTTTTTT. It codes for CASSTGALGLFF.

J is TRBJ1-1 and V is TRBV6-6, with 8 bases lining up with TRBD1. The CDR3 extends over 13 amino acids. Germline lookup yields CDR1 MNHNY and CDR2 SVGAGI (reference sequence). The ends lost 6 bases at V and 5 bases at J; junction bases unmatched: 5. For the CDR3, the DNA is TGTGCCAGCAGGACAGGGGAGACTACTGAAGCTTTCTTT. It is translated as CASRTGETTEAFF.

The chain couples TRBV7-6 to TRBJ2-3; D gene unclear. Germline V CDR1 and CDR2: SGHVS, FNYEAQ. V was trimmed by 1 base and J by 5 bases, leaving 13 bases between them. This CDR3 has 15 residues. The CDR3 loop is CASSLEPSPGDTQYF. The CDR3 nucleotides read TGTGCCAGCAGCTTAGAACCCTCCCCCGGAGATACGCAGTATTTT.

This rearrangement joins TRBV6-6 to TRBJ2-7, with TRBD1 identical over 7 bases. Per the germline V gene, CDR1 is MNHNY and CDR2 is SVGAGI (reference sequence). J lost 0 bases, V lost 8 bases, and 1 base had no gene match. The CDR3 runs to 12 residues. CDR3 DNA sequence: TGTGCCAGCCGGGACAGCTCCTACGAGCAGTACTTC. This codes for CASRDSSYEQYF.

V and J are TRBV2 and TRBJ1-2; D possibly corresponds to TRBD1 (6 bases). CDR1 is SNHLY and CDR2 is FYNNEI in the germline V gene. The CDR3 is 13 amino acids. Trimming left V 6 bases short and J 3 bases short, with 11 bases between. The CDR3 region is CASRAGADYGYTF. DNA of the CDR3: TGTGCCAGCAGGGCGGGGGCCGACTATGGCTACACCTTC.